The sequence of this T cell receptor (beta chain) was determined in a study of CD8+CD57+ T cells in acquired aplastic anemia. Study-level results: About 30 was the count of CD8+ CDR3 sequences that patients shared with controls.

There are 12 residues in the CDR3. Germline V lookup: CDR1 LNHDA, CDR2 SQIVND (reference sequence). Trimming took off 8 bases at V and 0 bases at J, with 8 bases between the two ends. With regard to this clonotype: The target antigen is unknown.

Profiling that covered TCR beta VDJ and CDR3 relied on genomic DNA as its template. TCRdb ran MiXCR on the reads and lists one entry per CDR3 protein. Of about 190,000 distinct CDR3 sequences listed, roughly half are singletons. V and J are TRBV19 and TRBJ2-7, with D uncertain. The sequence was obtained from a human donor in good health, serving as a control. The specimen was sorted CD4+, CD8+, or CD8+CD57+ T cells (not recorded which) from PBMCs. The CDR3 DNA sequence: TGTGCCAGTCTATCCAGCTCCTACGAGCAGTACTTC. Its protein is CASLSSSYEQYF. Supplemented by reference TRBV19 and TRBJ2-7, the full variable domain reads DGGITQSPKYLFRKEGQNVTLSCEQNLNHDAMYWYRQDPGQGLRLIYYSQIVNDFQKGDIAEGYSVSREKKESFPLTVTSAQKNPTAFYLCASLSSSYEQYFGPGTRLTVT.